Each of the 16 T cell receptor beta chains below was sequenced from the same sample in a study of CD8 T cells in ankylosing spondylitis (dated by TCRdb to the late 2010s). The library relied on 5' RACE. Sequencing used an Illumina HiSeq 2500. TCRdb reprocessing: public reads trimmed at Q25 with fastp, clones called with MiXCR, in-frame beta chains kept. Each entry is one CDR3 protein sequence, shown with its most common DNA and genes. The table for this sample lists approximately 300,000 distinct CDR3 sequences; around 19% of them were counted only once. The top ten clones comprise around 7.8% of the sample. The sequenced sample consisted of blood, either unsorted or a sorted T cell fraction (not recorded which). The receptors here all came from a male donor with ankylosing spondylitis or in good health (not recorded which).

The chain recombines TRBV28 with TRBJ2-7, with a tentative D call TRBD2 (5 bases). There are 12 residues in the CDR3. V was clipped by 8 bases and J by 2 bases, with 10 bases between them. CDR1 is MDHEN, CDR2 SYDVKM, per germline. For the CDR3, the DNA is TGTGCCAGCGCGGGCAGTCCCTACGAGCAGTACGTC. This codes for CASAGSPYEQYV.

The chain uses TRBV20-1 and TRBJ1-5; D might be TRBD1 (6 bases). The germline V gene has CDR1 DFQATT and CDR2 SNEGSKA (reference sequence). The CDR3 sequence is 14 residues long. The V end lost 6 bases, the J end lost 4 bases, and 16 bases lay between the germline ends. This CDR3 is CSALRQGGNQPQHF. The DNA for the CDR3 is TGCAGTGCCCTGAGACAAGGGGGAAATCAGCCCCAGCATTTT.

The V and J genes are TRBV25-1 and TRBJ2-3; the match to TRBD2 covers 12 bases. V lost 3 bases to trimming and J lost 3 bases; unmatched junction nucleotides: 4. The CDR3 is 16 residues long. Germline V gives CDR1 MGHDK, CDR2 SYGVNS. CDR3 sequence: CASSDASGRVTDTQYF. CDR3 bases: TGTGCCAGCAGTGACGCTAGCGGGAGGGTTACAGATACGCAGTATTTT.

The rearrangement uses TRBV20-1 and TRBJ2-7, with D possibly being TRBD1 (5 bases). There are 14 residues in the CDR3. Germline V gene sequence: CDR1 DFQATT, CDR2 SNEGSKA (reference sequence). V lost 2 bases, J lost 2 bases, and 13 bases lay in between. The CDR3 reads CSARPSRDPYEQYV. CDR3 nucleotide sequence: TGCAGTGCTAGACCCTCCAGGGATCCCTACGAGCAGTACGTC.

The chain carries TRBV7-2 and TRBJ2-3; D is unclear. The germline CDR1 and CDR2 sequences are SGHTA and FQGNSA. This CDR3 comprises 15 residues. V gave up 0 bases and J gave up 2 bases, with 9 bases separating them. The CDR3 coding sequence is TGTGCCAGCAGCTTAGCAGGCCTTGACACAGATACGCAGTATTTT. As protein: CASSLAGLDTDTQYF.

This clonotype was counted between two and nine times. The chain couples TRBV20-1 to TRBJ2-1, with D possibly matching TRBD2 (6 bases). Trimming stripped 6 bases from V and 4 bases from J, with 22 bases between. CDR3 length: 16 amino acids. CDR1 is DFQATT, CDR2 SNEGSKA, per germline (reference sequence). The CDR3 protein is CSAPRGLGSGYNEQFF. The DNA for the CDR3 is TGCAGTGCCCCCCGGGGCCTAGGTAGCGGATACAATGAGCAGTTCTTC.

This clonotype showed up just a few times. The V and J genes are TRBV12-3 or TRBV12-4 and TRBJ2-5, with D tentatively TRBD1 (6 bases). The CDR3 is 13 amino acids. With 4 bases removed from V and 1 base from J, the gap between germline ends came to 7 bases. CDR3 bases: TGTGCCAGCAGTTCGGACAGCCAAGAGACCCAGTACTTC. It is translated as CASSSDSQETQYF.

V is TRBV24-1 and J is TRBJ2-5; D unclear. Trimming shortened V by 2 bases and J by 5 bases, and 8 bases separated the two germline ends. Germline values: CDR1 KGHDR, CDR2 SFDVKD. The CDR3 sequence is 13 residues long. In nucleotides, the CDR3 is TGTGCCACCAGTGATTGGGCCGGGGAGACCCAGTACTTC. Protein product: CATSDWAGETQYF.

A few counts support this clonotype. The rearrangement links TRBV24-1 to TRBJ2-1, with TRBD2 matching over 13 bases. Germline V gene lookup returns CDR1 KGHDR and CDR2 SFDVKD. The CDR3 totals 19 residues. V gave up 3 bases and J gave up 7 bases; unmatched junction bases: 14. DNA of the CDR3: TGTGCCACCAGTGATAACTCGGGACTAGCGGGAATTAAGTGGAATGAGCAGTTCTTC. This codes for CATSDNSGLAGIKWNEQFF.

The rearrangement joins TRBV6-1 to TRBJ2-1; D may correspond to TRBD1 or TRBD2 (5 bases each). Looked up from germline, CDR1 is MNHNS and CDR2 is SASEGT. V was trimmed by 7 bases and J by 10 bases, leaving 14 bases between them. The CDR3 is 12 residues long. CDR3 DNA: TGTGCCAGCATCCCGGGGACGGCAGAGCAGTTCTTC. Its protein product is CASIPGTAEQFF.

The genes are TRBV7-3 and TRBJ2-3; a possible D gene is TRBD1 (5 bases). V dropped 2 bases and J dropped 1 base, with 13 bases sitting between them. The CDR3 spans 16 residues. Per the germline V gene, CDR1 is SGHTA and CDR2 is FQGTGA. CDR3 sequence reads: CASSLGIGVGTDTQYF. CDR3 nucleotides: TGTGCCAGCAGCTTAGGAATAGGGGTTGGCACAGATACGCAGTATTTT.

In its sample, this clonotype was seen many times. This chain joins TRBV4-2 and TRBJ2-1, with 11 bases that match TRBD2. The V segment lost 0 bases and the J segment 9 bases; nucleotides outside the gene matches: 1. The CDR3 extends over 14 amino acids. Germline CDR1 and CDR2: LGHNA and YNFKEQ. The CDR3 bases are TGTGCCAGCAGCCAAGAGACTAGCGGGGCTGAGCAGTTCTTC. Residues: CASSQETSGAEQFF.

This clonotype was detected ten times or more. This chain uses TRBV18 with TRBJ2-2; no reliable D call. Deletions cut 0 bases from V and 1 base from J, with 0 bases between. Germline V gene sequence: CDR1 KGHSH, CDR2 LQKENI. This CDR3 is 13 amino acids long. The CDR3 DNA reads TGTGCCAGCTCACCACCGAACACCGGGGAGCTGTTTTTT. It codes for CASSPPNTGELFF. Filled out from reference TRBV18 and TRBJ2-2, the complete variable domain reads NAGVMQNPRHLVRRRGQEARLRCSPMKGHSHVYWYRQLPEEGLKFMVYLQKENIIDESGMPKERFSAEFPKEGPSILRIQQVVRGDSAAYFCASSPPNTGELFFGEGSRLTVL.

The rearrangement links TRBV12-3 or TRBV12-4 to TRBJ1-1; no clear D gene. The V gene lost 6 bases and the J gene lost 4 bases, with 9 bases spanning the gap. The CDR3 is 12 residues long. This chain's CDR3 is CASSPSGTEAFF. CDR3 nucleotides: TGTGCCAGCAGCCCCAGTGGCACTGAAGCTTTCTTT.

The chain recombines TRBV5-1 with TRBJ2-5; a weak D match, TRBD2 (6 bases). The CDR3 is 13 amino acids. CDR1 is SGHRS and CDR2 is YFSETQ in the germline V gene. The ends were cut back, 5 bases at V and 2 bases at J, with 10 bases in the middle. The CDR3 DNA sequence: TGCGCCAGCAGGGAGGGTATACAAGAGACCCAGTACTTC. It yields the protein CASREGIQETQYF.

This clonotype occurred a few times. The rearrangement links TRBV20-1 to TRBJ2-2; D gene ambiguous. CDR1 DFQATT and CDR2 SNEGSKA come from the germline V gene (reference sequence). The length of the CDR3 is 16 residues. Trimming took off 3 bases at V and 0 bases at J, with 14 bases between the two ends. The CDR3 region is CSARAERIANTGELFF. CDR3 sequence (DNA): TGCAGTGCTAGGGCGGAAAGAATCGCGAACACCGGGGAGCTGTTTTTT.